This T cell receptor (beta chain) was profiled in a study of T cells of healthy individuals. TCRdb called the 5' RACE reads again in MiXCR, with one record for every CDR3 protein. Counted here are tens of thousands of distinct CDR3 sequences, 16% occurring once; the ten biggest clones make up around 5%. The clonotype was recovered from a human donor in good health.

The DNA for the CDR3 is TGTGCCAGCAGTTACCCAACAGGACTAATTACCTACAATGAGCAGTTCTTC. Amino acid sequence: CASSYPTGLITYNEQFF. The rearrangement links TRBV6-2 or TRBV6-3 to TRBJ2-1; TRBD2 is a possible D gene (6 bases). Trimming took 2 bases from V and 2 from J, leaving 16 bases between them. The CDR3 runs to 17 residues. Germline-derived CDR1 and CDR2 are MNHEY and SVGEGT.